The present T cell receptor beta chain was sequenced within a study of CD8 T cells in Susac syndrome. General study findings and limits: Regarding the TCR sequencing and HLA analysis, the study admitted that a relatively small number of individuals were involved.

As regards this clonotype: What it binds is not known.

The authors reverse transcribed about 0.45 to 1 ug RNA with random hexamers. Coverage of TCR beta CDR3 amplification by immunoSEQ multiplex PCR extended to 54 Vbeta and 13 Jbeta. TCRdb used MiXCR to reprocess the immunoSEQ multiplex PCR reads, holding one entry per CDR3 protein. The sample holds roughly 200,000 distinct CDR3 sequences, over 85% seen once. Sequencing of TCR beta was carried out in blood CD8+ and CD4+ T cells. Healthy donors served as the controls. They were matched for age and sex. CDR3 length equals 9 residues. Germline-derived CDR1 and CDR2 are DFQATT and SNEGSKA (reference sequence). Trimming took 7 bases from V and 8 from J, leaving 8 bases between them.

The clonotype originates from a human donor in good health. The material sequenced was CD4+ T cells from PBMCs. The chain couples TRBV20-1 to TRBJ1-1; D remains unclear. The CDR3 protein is CSVPPEAFF. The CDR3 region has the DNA TGCAGTGTCCCTCCCGAAGCTTTCTTT.